Described below is a single T cell receptor (beta chain) sequence and its context. The antigen is unknown. This specimen belongs to a study of post-analysis software for immune sequencing data. Presence of unique molecular identifiers characterized the TCR beta cDNA libraries. T cells numbering about 0.95 to 10 million gave rise to around 460,000 cDNA molecules. TCRdb reprocessed the PCR reads with MiXCR, giving one entry per CDR3 protein. In the table there are about 540,000 distinct CDR3 sequences, approximately 31% of which are singletons. Broader study findings: Multiple sclerosis was associated with a significant reduction in normalized Chao1 diversity relative to controls. Compared with controls, patients had more of 4 to 6 TRBV segments, including TRBV5-6, TRBV5-1 and TRBV20-1.

From germline, CDR1 is DFQATT and CDR2 SNEGSKA (reference sequence). The CDR3 is made up of 16 amino acids. V and J are TRBV20-1 and TRBJ2-7; 10 nucleotides line up with TRBD2. The end of the DNA fits TRBJ2-5 better, so the J call may be wrong. Material: blood. The sequence derives from a girl between 2 and 17 years old with multiple sclerosis. In DNA form, the CDR3 reads TGCAGTGCTAGAGATATCCTAGCGGGGGATCAAGAGACCCAGTACTTC. This codes for CSARDILAGDQETQYF.